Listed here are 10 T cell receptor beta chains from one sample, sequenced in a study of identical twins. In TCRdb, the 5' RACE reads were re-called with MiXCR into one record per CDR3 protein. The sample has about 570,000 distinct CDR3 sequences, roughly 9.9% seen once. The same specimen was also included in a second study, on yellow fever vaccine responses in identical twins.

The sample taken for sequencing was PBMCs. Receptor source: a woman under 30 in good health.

CDR3 loop: CASSSQDAEQYF. The DNA of the CDR3 is TGCGCCAGCAGCTCACAGGACGCCGAGCAGTACTTC. This chain links TRBV5-1 with TRBJ2-7; D possibly corresponds to TRBD1 (5 bases). Deletions cut 3 bases from V and 6 bases from J, with 10 bases between. The CDR3 has 12 amino acids. Germline V CDR1 and CDR2: SGHRS, YFSETQ. Supplemented by reference TRBV5-1 and TRBJ2-7, the full variable domain reads KAGVTQTPRYLIKTRGQQVTLSCSPISGHRSVSWYQQTPGQGLQFLFEYFSETQRNKGNFPGRFSGRQFSNSRSEMNVSTLELGDSALYLCASSSQDAEQYFGPGTRLTVT.

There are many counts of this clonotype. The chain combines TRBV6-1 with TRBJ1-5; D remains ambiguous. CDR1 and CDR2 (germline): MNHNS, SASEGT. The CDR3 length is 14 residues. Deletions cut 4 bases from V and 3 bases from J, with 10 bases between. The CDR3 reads CASSVKESNQPQHF. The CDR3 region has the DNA TGTGCCAGCAGTGTTAAAGAATCCAATCAGCCCCAGCATTTT.

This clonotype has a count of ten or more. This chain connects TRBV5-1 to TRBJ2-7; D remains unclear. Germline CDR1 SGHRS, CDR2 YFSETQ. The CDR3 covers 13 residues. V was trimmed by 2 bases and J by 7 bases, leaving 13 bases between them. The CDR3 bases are TGCGCCAGCAGCTTCGACGTCTACGGGGAGCAGTACTTC. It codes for CASSFDVYGEQYF.

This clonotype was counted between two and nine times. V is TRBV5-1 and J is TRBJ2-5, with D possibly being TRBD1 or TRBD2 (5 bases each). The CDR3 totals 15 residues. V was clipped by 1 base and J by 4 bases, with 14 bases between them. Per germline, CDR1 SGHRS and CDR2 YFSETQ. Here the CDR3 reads CASSLRAGRVETQYF. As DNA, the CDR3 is TGCGCCAGCAGCTTGAGAGCAGGGCGGGTAGAGACCCAGTACTTC.

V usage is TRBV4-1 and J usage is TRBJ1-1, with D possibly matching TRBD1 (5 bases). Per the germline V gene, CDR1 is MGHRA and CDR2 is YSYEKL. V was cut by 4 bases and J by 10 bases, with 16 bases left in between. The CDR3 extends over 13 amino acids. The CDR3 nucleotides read TGCGCCAGCAGCCCCCAGACCCAGGGAAGAGCTTTCTTT. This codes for CASSPQTQGRAFF.

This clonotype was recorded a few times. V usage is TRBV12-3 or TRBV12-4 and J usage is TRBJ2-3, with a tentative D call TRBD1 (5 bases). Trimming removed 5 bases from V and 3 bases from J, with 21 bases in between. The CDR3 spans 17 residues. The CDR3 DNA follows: TGTGCCAGCAGTCTCCCTTTGGTCCCAGGGAAAACAGATACGCAGTATTTT. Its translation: CASSLPLVPGKTDTQYF.

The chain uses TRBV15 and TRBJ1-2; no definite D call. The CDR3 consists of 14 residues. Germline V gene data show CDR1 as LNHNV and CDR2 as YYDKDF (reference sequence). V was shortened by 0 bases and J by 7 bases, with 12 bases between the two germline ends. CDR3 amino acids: CATSRDGEHSGYTF. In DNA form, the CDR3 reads TGTGCCACCAGCAGAGATGGGGAACATAGTGGCTACACCTTC.

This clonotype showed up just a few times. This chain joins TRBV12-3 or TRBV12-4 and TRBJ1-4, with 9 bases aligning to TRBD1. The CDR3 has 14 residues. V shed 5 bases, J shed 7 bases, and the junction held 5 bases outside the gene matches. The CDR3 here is CASSGGQGSEKLFF. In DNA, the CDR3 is TGTGCCAGCAGTGGGGGACAGGGTAGTGAAAAACTGTTTTTT.

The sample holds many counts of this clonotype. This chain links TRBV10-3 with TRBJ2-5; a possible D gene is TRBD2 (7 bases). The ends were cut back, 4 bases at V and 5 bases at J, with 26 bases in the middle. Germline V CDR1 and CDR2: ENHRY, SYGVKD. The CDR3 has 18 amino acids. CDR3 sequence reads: CAISGIERGSSGSETQYF. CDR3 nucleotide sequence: TGTGCCATCAGTGGCATCGAAAGGGGGTCTAGCGGATCGGAGACCCAGTACTTC.

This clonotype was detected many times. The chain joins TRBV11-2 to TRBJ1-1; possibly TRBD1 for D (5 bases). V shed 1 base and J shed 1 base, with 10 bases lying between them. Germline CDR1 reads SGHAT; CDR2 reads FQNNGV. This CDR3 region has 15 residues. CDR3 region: CASSLVTGQNTEAFF. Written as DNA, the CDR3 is TGTGCCAGCAGCTTAGTTACGGGGCAGAACACTGAAGCTTTCTTT.